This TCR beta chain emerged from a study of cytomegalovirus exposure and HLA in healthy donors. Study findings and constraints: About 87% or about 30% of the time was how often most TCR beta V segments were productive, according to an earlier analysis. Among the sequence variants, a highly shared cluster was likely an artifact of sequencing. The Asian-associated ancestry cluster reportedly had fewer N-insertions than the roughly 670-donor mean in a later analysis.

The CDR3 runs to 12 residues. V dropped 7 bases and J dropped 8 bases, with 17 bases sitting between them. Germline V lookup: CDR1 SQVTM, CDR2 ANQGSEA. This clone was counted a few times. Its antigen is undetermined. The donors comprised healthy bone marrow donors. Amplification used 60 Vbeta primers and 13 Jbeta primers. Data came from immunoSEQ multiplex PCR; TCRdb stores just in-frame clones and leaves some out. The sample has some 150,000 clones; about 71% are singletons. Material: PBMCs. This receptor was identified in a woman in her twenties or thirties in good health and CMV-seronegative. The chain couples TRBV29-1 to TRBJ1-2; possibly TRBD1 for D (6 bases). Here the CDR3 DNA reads TGCAGCGCTCCGGGGGGCGCGGAAGGCTACACCTTC. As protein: CSAPGGAEGYTF. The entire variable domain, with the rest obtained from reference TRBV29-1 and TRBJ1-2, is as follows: SAVISQKPSRDICQRGTSLTIQCQVDSQVTMMFWYRQQPGQSLTLIATANQGSEATYESGFVIDKFPISRPNLTFSTLTVSNMSPEDSSIYLCSAPGGAEGYTFGSGTRLTVV.